What follows are 20 T cell receptor beta chains derived from one specimen sequenced in a study of beta chain features in type 1 diabetes. Points from the study as a whole: Among all four CD4+ subsets, Type 1 diabetes patients had TCRB CDR3s that were moderately but significantly shorter.

Their antigens remain unidentified. Sequenced material consisted of expressed TCRB transcripts (all of the isolated RNA was reverse transcribed). The assay was immunoSEQ multiplex PCR, and TCRdb's table has in-frame clones only and misses some. The sample holds tens of thousands of clones, less than 55% seen once. Sample: Tregs from blood. The receptor set was obtained from a man aged 25-40 years with type 1 diabetes.

The CDR3 loop reads CASSLERSSGANVLTF. CDR3 sequence (DNA): TGCGCCAGCAGCTTGGAGCGGAGCTCTGGGGCCAACGTCCTGACTTTC. The chain links TRBV5-1 to TRBJ2-6, with D perhaps matching TRBD2 (5 bases). The V end lost 0 bases, the J end lost 0 bases, and 7 bases lay between the germline ends. Germline V lookup: CDR1 SGHRS, CDR2 YFSETQ. The CDR3 runs to 16 residues.

V and J are TRBV28 and TRBJ1-1, with TRBD1 matching 10 bases. Trimming cost V 6 bases and J 4 bases; bases outside gene matches: 5. Germline CDR1 reads MDHEN; CDR2 reads SYDVKM. This CDR3 contains 14 residues. CDR3 nucleotide sequence: TGTGCCAGCAGGGCGGGACAGGGGACCACTGAAGCTTTCTTT. This codes for CASRAGQGTTEAFF.

The gene calls are TRBV5-1 and TRBJ2-4; 9 nucleotides agree with TRBD1. With 3 bases clipped from V and 6 bases from J, the junction kept 4 bases outside the gene matches. The CDR3 loop spans 14 amino acids. CDR1 is SGHRS and CDR2 is YFSETQ in the germline V gene. The CDR3 sequence: CASSWGQGGNIQYF. CDR3 DNA sequence: TGCGCCAGCAGCTGGGGACAGGGAGGAAACATTCAGTACTTC.

The V gene is TRBV7-9, the J gene TRBJ1-1; 8 bases map to TRBD1. Germline CDR1 and CDR2: SEHNR and FQNEAQ (reference sequence). The CDR3 sequence is 15 residues long. V was clipped by 5 bases and J by 6 bases; unmatched bases: 11. The CDR3 protein is CASSRQGWVGAEAFF. In DNA form, the CDR3 reads TGTGCCAGCAGCCGACAGGGGTGGGTTGGGGCTGAAGCTTTCTTT.

This rearrangement joins TRBV6-5 to TRBJ2-2, with 9 bases lining up with TRBD1. V shed 0 bases and J 6 bases; nucleotides not matched to a gene: 5. The CDR3 has 16 residues. In germline, CDR1 is MNHEY, CDR2 SVGAGI. CDR3 sequence: CASSYSRDRAAGELFF. DNA of the CDR3: TGTGCCAGCAGTTACTCCCGGGACAGGGCCGCCGGGGAGCTGTTTTTT.

This sequence joins TRBV6-1 and TRBJ2-1; 14 bases fit TRBD2. From germline, CDR1 is MNHNS and CDR2 SASEGT. The CDR3 contains 14 residues. With 6 bases clipped from V and 16 bases from J, the junction kept 11 bases outside the gene matches. CDR3 in DNA: TGTGCCAGCAGAGTTACAGGACTAGCGGGAGGTCACTTCTTC. It encodes CASRVTGLAGGHFF.

J is TRBJ1-2 and V is TRBV18; 9 bases are a match to TRBD1. Germline V CDR1 and CDR2: KGHSH, LQKENI. This CDR3 spans 15 amino acids. V shed 3 bases and J 2 bases; nucleotides not matched to a gene: 4. CDR3 nucleotide sequence: TGTGCCAGCTCACCGCAAACAGGGGGCAACTATGGCTACACCTTC. It encodes CASSPQTGGNYGYTF.

The chain links TRBV19 to TRBJ1-6; 10 bases fit TRBD1. With V trimmed by 7 bases and J by 10 bases, 4 bases remained unmatched. The CDR3 is made up of 13 amino acids. CDR1 is LNHDA and CDR2 is SQIVND in the germline V gene (reference sequence). Here the CDR3 reads CASTGTGASPLHF. CDR3 DNA sequence: TGTGCCAGTACCGGGACAGGGGCCTCACCCCTCCACTTT.

The chain couples TRBV6-5 to TRBJ2-7; D not certain. Per the germline V gene, CDR1 is MNHEY and CDR2 is SVGAGI. The CDR3 is 16 residues long. The ends were cut back, 0 bases at V and 4 bases at J, with 16 bases in the middle. The CDR3 protein is CASSYSKLSGVYEQYF. The CDR3, as DNA: TGTGCCAGCAGTTACTCGAAGCTGTCGGGTGTATACGAGCAGTACTTC.

The chain recombines TRBV6-1 with TRBJ2-7, with D tentatively TRBD1 (6 bases). V was shortened by 4 bases and J by 3 bases, with 31 bases between the two germline ends. CDR1 is MNHNS, CDR2 SASEGT, per germline. The length of the CDR3 is 20 residues. The CDR3 sequence: CASSVIRPSSIIMDSYEQYF. CDR3 bases: TGTGCCAGCAGTGTTATTCGGCCTAGCTCGATAATTATGGACAGCTACGAGCAGTACTTC.

J is TRBJ1-5 and V is TRBV25-1; no clear D gene. This CDR3 region has 15 residues. The V and J ends lost 10 bases and 6 bases respectively, with 22 bases between them. CDR1 MGHDK and CDR2 SYGVNS come from the germline V gene. CDR3 in amino acids: CATHHKWAESQPQHF. CDR3 nucleotides: TGTGCCACCCACCACAAGTGGGCAGAAAGTCAGCCCCAGCATTTT.

This clone appeared a few times. The V gene is TRBV29-1, the J gene TRBJ2-3; 9 nucleotides agree with TRBD1. Germline values: CDR1 SQVTM, CDR2 ANQGSEA. The CDR3 spans 12 residues. With V trimmed by 6 bases and J by 5 bases, 3 bases remained unmatched. CDR3 bases: TGCAGCGTGCAGGGACAGGGAGATACGCAGTATTTT. Translation gives CSVQGQGDTQYF.

This clone was counted only a few times. This chain uses TRBV29-1 with TRBJ2-1; TRBD2 is a possible D gene (5 bases). CDR3 size: 14 residues. Trimming cost V 1 base and J 0 bases, with 7 bases left between them. The germline gives CDR1 SQVTM, CDR2 ANQGSEA. CDR3 loop: CSVEGRISYNEQFF. The CDR3 nucleotides are TGCAGCGTTGAAGGGAGGATCTCCTACAATGAGCAGTTCTTC.

This clone has a handful of counts. The rearrangement uses TRBV7-9 and TRBJ1-3; D unresolved. The CDR3 loop spans 15 amino acids. Trimming took off 3 bases at V and 0 bases at J, with 9 bases between the two ends. Germline V gene sequence: CDR1 SEHNR, CDR2 FQNEAQ (reference sequence). This chain's CDR3 is CASSFEQPSGNTIYF. The CDR3 coding sequence is TGTGCCAGCAGCTTTGAGCAACCCTCTGGAAACACCATATATTTT.

The J gene is TRBJ1-1, the V gene TRBV28, with D uncertain. Looked up from germline, CDR1 is MDHEN and CDR2 is SYDVKM. The CDR3 spans 12 residues. Trimming shortened V by 8 bases and J by 4 bases, and 11 bases separated the two germline ends. The CDR3 DNA is TGTGCCAGCCACTGGGCGGGCACTGAAGCTTTCTTT. Translated, it gives CASHWAGTEAFF. Based on the CDR3 plus reference TRBV28 and TRBJ1-1, the full variable domain is DVKVTQSSRYLVKRTGEKVFLECVQDMDHENMFWYRQDPGLGLRLIYFSYDVKMKEKGDIPEGYSVSREKKERFSLILESASTNQTSMYLCASHWAGTEAFFGQGTRLTVV.

V is TRBV28 and J is TRBJ2-4; 9 positions match TRBD1. This CDR3 has 19 amino acids. Germline trimming cut 7 bases from V and 0 bases from J; bases unmatched to any gene: 16. Per the germline V gene, CDR1 is MDHEN and CDR2 is SYDVKM. This CDR3 is CASTYTRGTGTVAKNIQYF. As DNA, the CDR3 is TGTGCCAGCACATATACCAGGGGGACAGGGACGGTAGCCAAAAACATTCAGTACTTC.

Here the CDR3 reads CASSSSGTQYF. Written as DNA, the CDR3 is TGTGCCAGCAGCTCCAGTGGGACCCAGTACTTC. The J gene is TRBJ2-5, the V gene TRBV7-2; D unclear. CDR1 and CDR2 from the germline V gene are SGHTA and FQGNSA. V lost 4 bases, J lost 7 bases, and 7 bases lay in between. This CDR3 region has 11 residues.

This clone was seen a few times. The rearrangement links TRBV10-3 to TRBJ2-1, with 8 bases aligning to TRBD2. Germline trimming cut 8 bases from V and 4 bases from J; bases unmatched to any gene: 7. This CDR3 contains 14 residues. CDR1 and CDR2 (germline): ENHRY, SYGVKD. DNA of the CDR3: TGTGCCATCGGTGGCAGCGGGGGTTACAATGAGCAGTTCTTC. Translation: CAIGGSGGYNEQFF.

This clone was found a few times. The chain links TRBV7-8 to TRBJ2-1; 10 bases line up with TRBD2. In germline, CDR1 is SGHVS, CDR2 FQNEAQ. CDR3 length: 17 residues. Germline trimming cut 4 bases from V and 2 bases from J; bases unmatched to any gene: 8. The CDR3 nucleotides are TGTGCCAGCAGCTATATTACTAGCGGGATAACCTACAATGAGCAGTTCTTC. The encoded protein is CASSYITSGITYNEQFF.

This clone has ten or more counts. The chain employs TRBV19 and TRBJ1-3; no reliable D call. CDR1 and CDR2 (germline): LNHDA, SQIVND (reference sequence). V lost 3 bases and J lost 5, with 11 bases in between. The CDR3 is made up of 14 amino acids. CDR3 loop: CASSITADRNTIYF. The CDR3 region has the DNA TGTGCCAGTAGTATTACGGCGGATCGAAACACCATATATTTT.